Described below is a single T cell receptor beta chain sequence and its context. The data were taken from a study of blood T cell repertoires in COVID-19. Sequencing was performed with immunoSEQ multiplex PCR; in TCRdb, only in-frame clones are kept and a portion is missing. The data show around 97,000 clones, just under 85% seen once. The CDR3 loop spans 17 amino acids. V dropped 0 bases and J dropped 0 bases, with 13 bases sitting between them. Germline lookup yields CDR1 LGHNA and CDR2 YSLEER. Sequencing was carried out using peripheral blood. The chain is built from TRBV4-3 and TRBJ2-3; weak D call: TRBD2 (6 bases). The receptor comes from a man aged 65 to 79 with acute or convalescent COVID-19. CDR3 amino acids: CASSQEGGQPSTDTQYF. The CDR3 DNA sequence: TGCGCCAGCAGCCAAGAAGGAGGGCAACCTAGCACAGATACGCAGTATTTT.